This TCR beta chain stems from a study of T cell responses to AZD1222 COVID-19 vaccine. Worth noting for this clone: Its target is not known.

The CDR3 spans 12 residues. V was clipped by 4 bases and J by 2 bases, with 6 bases between them. From germline, CDR1 is SGHNT and CDR2 YYREEE (reference sequence). Findings and limits, study-wide: The span of vaccine-associated CD4 TCRs extended across spike, with dominance at 160-218 and 743-854. With two AZD1222 doses given, Spike-specific TCR breadth and depth both rose. White British donors predominated, females outnumbered males, and clonal diversity was possibly underestimated. Repertoire sampling occurred only after the peak T cell response.

Measured with immunoSEQ multiplex PCR; TCRdb has only the in-frame clones, and not every one. The profile shows 100,000 to 150,000 clones, around 92% of them singletons. The source material was peripheral blood, sampled on day 0 of AZD1222 vaccination. The TCR sequence derives from an adult in good health. V gene TRBV5-4 combines with J gene TRBJ1-1; D ambiguous. The CDR3, as DNA: TGTGCCAGCAGCACAGCAAACACTGAAGCTTTCTTT. Protein sequence: CASSTANTEAFF.